Below are 7 T cell receptor beta chains sequenced from a single sample in a study of regulatory T cells in long-lasting Graves disease. Libraries of TCR beta came from iRepertoire HTBI primers plus Arm-PCR of CDR3 regions. TCRdb re-derived calls from the multiplex PCR reads in MiXCR, one entry per CDR3 protein. The table has over 200,000 distinct CDR3 sequences, under 20% seen once; the top ten hold 13% to 15%. Time point defined: newly diagnosed GD, antithyroid drugs for less than 3 months. From RNA extracted from PBMCs, the TCR library was made. The sample was also linked to a second study, of T cells in Graves' hyperthyroidism and ophthalmopathy.

The sequencing used peripheral blood mononuclear cells (PBMCs), collected at new diagnosis, from a patient treated with antithyroid drugs. The receptor source for this set is a woman younger than 45 with Graves disease.

This clonotype showed up many times. The chain is built from TRBV19 and TRBJ1-5, with 7 positions matching TRBD1. Germline assignment: CDR1 LNHDA and CDR2 SQIVND (reference sequence). The V segment lost 7 bases and the J segment 0 bases; nucleotides outside the gene matches: 6. The CDR3 consists of 15 residues. CDR3 protein: CASTRTGYSNQPQHF. DNA for the CDR3: TGTGCCAGTACCAGGACAGGTTATAGCAATCAGCCCCAGCATTTT.

Comment on this clonotype: A much larger clone differs by one base, so this may be a read error. The conserved phenylalanine or tryptophan is not found at the CDR3 terminus, so this likely reflects a read error. The chain employs TRBV9 and TRBJ1-1, with TRBD1 identical over 8 bases. This CDR3 has 16 amino acids. Germline CDR1 is SGDLS and CDR2 is YYNGEE. V was clipped by 3 bases and J by 7 bases; unmatched bases: 14. The chain's CDR3 is CASSARGGTGGNEAFS. DNA for the CDR3: TGTGCCAGCAGCGCTCGGGGAGGGACAGGAGGGAATGAAGCTTTCTCT.

This clonotype was recorded many times. V usage is TRBV27 and J usage is TRBJ1-2; D gene uncertain. V lost 6 bases and J lost 7, with 12 bases in between. The CDR3 spans 12 residues. Germline CDR1 MNHEY, CDR2 SMNVEV (reference sequence). The CDR3 protein is CASRGPEIGYTF. In DNA form, the CDR3 reads TGTGCCAGCAGGGGTCCAGAGATTGGCTACACCTTC.

This clonotype came up many times. V is TRBV7-9 and J is TRBJ1-5; D is undetermined. V gave up 3 bases and J gave up 1 base, with 16 bases separating them. The CDR3 is made up of 17 amino acids. Germline CDR1 reads SEHNR; CDR2 reads FQNEAQ (reference sequence). The CDR3 DNA reads TGTGCCAGCAGCTTCGTAACAACTGAAGGAAGCAATCAGCCCCAGCATTTT. Its translation: CASSFVTTEGSNQPQHF.

This clonotype was seen ten or more times. The chain joins TRBV2 to TRBJ2-1, with TRBD2 matching over 9 bases. The length of the CDR3 is 14 residues. Germline lookup yields CDR1 SNHLY and CDR2 FYNNEI. J lost 5 bases, V lost 8 bases, and 7 bases had no gene match. CDR3 amino acids: CASYGGGVDNEQFF. DNA of the CDR3: TGTGCCAGCTACGGCGGGGGGGTGGACAATGAGCAGTTCTTC.

This clonotype appeared many times. The chain couples TRBV10-2 to TRBJ1-4; TRBD1 matches 9 bases. V lost 4 bases and J lost 7; bases outside the gene matches: 1. The CDR3 runs 13 residues. Per the germline V gene, CDR1 is WSHSY and CDR2 is SAAADI. As DNA, the CDR3 is TGCGCCAGCAGTGCGGGACAGGGTGAAAAACTGTTTTTT. This translates into CASSAGQGEKLFF.

This clonotype came up a few times. The chain couples TRBV5-1 to TRBJ2-1; 13 nucleotides line up with TRBD2. CDR3 size: 16 residues. Germline CDR1 and CDR2: SGHRS and YFSETQ. J lost 8 bases, V lost 2 bases, and 7 bases had no gene match. The CDR3 reads CASSFRLAGGIYEQFF. In DNA, the CDR3 is TGCGCCAGCAGCTTCCGACTAGCGGGGGGTATTTATGAGCAGTTCTTC. Full variable domain (outside the CDR3, taken from reference TRBV5-1 and TRBJ2-1): KAGVTQTPRYLIKTRGQQVTLSCSPISGHRSVSWYQQTPGQGLQFLFEYFSETQRNKGNFPGRFSGRQFSNSRSEMNVSTLELGDSALYLCASSFRLAGGIYEQFFGPGTRLTVL.